In its sample, the clone carrying this T cell receptor (beta chain) was seen a few times. The sample originates from a study of PD-L1 blockade in urothelial cancer. V lost 5 bases to trimming and J lost 4 bases; unmatched junction nucleotides: 5. Looked up from germline, CDR1 is SGHVS and CDR2 is FNYEAQ. The CDR3 runs 15 residues. The data were produced by immunoSEQ multiplex PCR, yet TCRdb's version contains in-frame clones alone and is incomplete. This table holds approximately 110,000 clones, about 85% found once. The input for sequencing was PBMCs, taken around atezolizumab (anti-PD-L1) treatment. V usage is TRBV7-6 and J usage is TRBJ2-1; 10 bases are shared with TRBD2. The sequence was collected from a man aged 50-60 years with urothelial cancer. The CDR3 region is CASSALAGSYNEQFF. The CDR3 coding sequence is TGTGCCAGCAGCGCACTAGCGGGGTCATACAATGAGCAGTTCTTC.